The clone carrying this T cell receptor beta chain appeared once. V trimming: 10 bases; J trimming: 2 bases; junction bases outside the gene matches: 7. Germline lookup yields CDR1 MDHEN and CDR2 SYDVKM. CDR3 length: 13 amino acids. The data were taken from a study of cytomegalovirus exposure and HLA in healthy donors. Across the whole study: The 95 to 150 validation repertoires used a platform that matched the one used for the roughly 650 first-cohort repertoires, as a later analysis reported.

The data were produced by immunoSEQ multiplex PCR, yet TCRdb's version contains in-frame clones alone and is incomplete. The table records about 220,000 clones, around 88% of them present only once. V and J are TRBV28 and TRBJ1-2; TRBD1 aligns across 7 bases. Material: PBMCs. This TCR was sampled from a woman aged 18-30 years in good health and CMV-seronegative. DNA for the CDR3: TGTGCCACCCCGGGGACAGAGAACTATGGCTACACCTTC. It codes for CATPGTENYGYTF.